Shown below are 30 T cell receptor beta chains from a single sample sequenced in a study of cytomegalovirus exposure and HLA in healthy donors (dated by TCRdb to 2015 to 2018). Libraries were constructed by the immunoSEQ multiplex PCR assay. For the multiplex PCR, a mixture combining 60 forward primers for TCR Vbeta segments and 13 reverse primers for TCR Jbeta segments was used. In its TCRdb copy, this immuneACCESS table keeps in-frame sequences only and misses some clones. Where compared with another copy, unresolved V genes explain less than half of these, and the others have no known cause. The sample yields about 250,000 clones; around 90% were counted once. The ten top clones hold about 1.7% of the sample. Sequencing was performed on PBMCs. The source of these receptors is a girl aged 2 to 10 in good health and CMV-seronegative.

CDR3 loop: CASRRYGYTF. The CDR3 bases are TGTGCCAGTCGCAGGTACGGCTACACCTTC. The chain couples TRBV28 to TRBJ1-2; D unclear. V shed 9 bases and J shed 8 bases, with 10 bases lying between them. Germline CDR1 is MDHEN and CDR2 is SYDVKM. This CDR3 region has 10 residues.

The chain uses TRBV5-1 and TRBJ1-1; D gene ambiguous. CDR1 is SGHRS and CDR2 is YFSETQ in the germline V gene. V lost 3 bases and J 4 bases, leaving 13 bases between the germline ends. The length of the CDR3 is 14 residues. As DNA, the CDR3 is TGCGCCAGCAGCTCGACGGGAGCAGGCACTGAAGCTTTCTTT. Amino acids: CASSSTGAGTEAFF.

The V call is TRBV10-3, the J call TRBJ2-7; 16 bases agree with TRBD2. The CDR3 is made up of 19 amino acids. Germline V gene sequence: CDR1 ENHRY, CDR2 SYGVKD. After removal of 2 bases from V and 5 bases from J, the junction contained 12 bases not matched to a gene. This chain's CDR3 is CAISETGTSGRAFSDEQYF. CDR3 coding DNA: TGTGCCATCAGTGAGACCGGGACTAGCGGGAGGGCCTTTAGCGACGAGCAGTACTTC.

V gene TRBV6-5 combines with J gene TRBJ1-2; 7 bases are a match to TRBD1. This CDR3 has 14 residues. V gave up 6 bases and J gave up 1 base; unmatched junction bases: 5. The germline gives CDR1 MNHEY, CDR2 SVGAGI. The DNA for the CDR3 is TGTGCCAGCAGAGGGACAGCTAGTAACTATGGCTACACCTTC. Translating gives CASRGTASNYGYTF.

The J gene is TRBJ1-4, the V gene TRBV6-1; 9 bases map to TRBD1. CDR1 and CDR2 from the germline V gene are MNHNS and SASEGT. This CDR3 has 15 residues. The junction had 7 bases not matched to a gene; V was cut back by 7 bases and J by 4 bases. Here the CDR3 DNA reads TGTGCCAGCACCCTCGGACAGGGGTATAATGAAAAACTGTTTTTT. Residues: CASTLGQGYNEKLFF.

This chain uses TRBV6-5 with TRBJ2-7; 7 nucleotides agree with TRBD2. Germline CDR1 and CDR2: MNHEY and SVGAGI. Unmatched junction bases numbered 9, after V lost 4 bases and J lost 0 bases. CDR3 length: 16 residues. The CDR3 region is CASSSSPGGSSYEQYF. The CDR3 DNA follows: TGTGCCAGCAGTTCCTCCCCGGGGGGTAGCTCCTACGAGCAGTACTTC.

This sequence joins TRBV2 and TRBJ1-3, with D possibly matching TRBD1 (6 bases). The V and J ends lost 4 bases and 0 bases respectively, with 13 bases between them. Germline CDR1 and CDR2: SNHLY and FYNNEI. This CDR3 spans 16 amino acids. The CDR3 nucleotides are TGTGCCAGCAGTGTGGACAGCACTACCTCTGGAAACACCATATATTTT. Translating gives CASSVDSTTSGNTIYF.

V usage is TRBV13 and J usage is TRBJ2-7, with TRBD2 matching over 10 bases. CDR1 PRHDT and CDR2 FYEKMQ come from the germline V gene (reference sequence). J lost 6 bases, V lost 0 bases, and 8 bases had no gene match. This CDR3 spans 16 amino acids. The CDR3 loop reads CASSLGLAGALREQYF. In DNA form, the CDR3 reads TGTGCCAGCAGCTTAGGGCTAGCGGGAGCGCTACGCGAGCAGTACTTC.

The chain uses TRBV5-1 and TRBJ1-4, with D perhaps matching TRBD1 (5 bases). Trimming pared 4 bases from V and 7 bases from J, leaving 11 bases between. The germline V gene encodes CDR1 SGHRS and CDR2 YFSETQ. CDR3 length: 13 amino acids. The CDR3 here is CASSPDTSEKLFF. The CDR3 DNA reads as TGCGCCAGCAGCCCGGACACCTCTGAAAAACTGTTTTTT.

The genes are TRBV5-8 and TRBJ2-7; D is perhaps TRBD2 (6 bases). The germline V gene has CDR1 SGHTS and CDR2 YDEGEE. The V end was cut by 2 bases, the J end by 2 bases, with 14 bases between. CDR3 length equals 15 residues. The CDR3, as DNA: TGTGCCAGCAGCTTCAGCAGTAGCGGAACCTACGAGCAGTACTTC. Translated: CASSFSSSGTYEQYF.

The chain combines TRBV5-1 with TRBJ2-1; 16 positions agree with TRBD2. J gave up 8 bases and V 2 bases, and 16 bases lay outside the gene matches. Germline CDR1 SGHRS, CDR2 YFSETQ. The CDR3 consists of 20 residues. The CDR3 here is CASSFPGTSGGATLIHEQFF. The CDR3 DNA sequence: TGCGCCAGCAGCTTCCCCGGGACTAGCGGGGGGGCCACTTTGATACATGAGCAGTTCTTC.

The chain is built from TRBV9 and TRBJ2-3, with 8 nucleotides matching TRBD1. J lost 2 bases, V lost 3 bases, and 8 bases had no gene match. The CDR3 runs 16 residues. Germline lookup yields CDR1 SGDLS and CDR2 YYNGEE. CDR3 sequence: CASSGPGQVNTDTQYF. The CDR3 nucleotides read TGTGCCAGCAGCGGACCGGGACAGGTCAACACAGATACGCAGTATTTT.

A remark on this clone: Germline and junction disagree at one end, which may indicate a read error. This chain's CDR3 is CASSPRGSETQYF. The CDR3, as DNA: TGTGCTAGCAGCCCACGGGGTTCGGAGACCCAGTACTTC. V usage is TRBV7-7 and J usage is TRBJ2-5; possibly TRBD2 for D (5 bases). From germline, CDR1 is SSHAT and CDR2 FNYEAQ (reference sequence). The CDR3 is 13 residues long.

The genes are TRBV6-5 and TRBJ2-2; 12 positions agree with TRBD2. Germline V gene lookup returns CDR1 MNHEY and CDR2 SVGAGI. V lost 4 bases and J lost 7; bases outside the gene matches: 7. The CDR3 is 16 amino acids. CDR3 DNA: TGTGCCAGCAGTTCCACTAGCGGGGGGATTAACGGGGAGCTGTTTTTT. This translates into CASSSTSGGINGELFF.

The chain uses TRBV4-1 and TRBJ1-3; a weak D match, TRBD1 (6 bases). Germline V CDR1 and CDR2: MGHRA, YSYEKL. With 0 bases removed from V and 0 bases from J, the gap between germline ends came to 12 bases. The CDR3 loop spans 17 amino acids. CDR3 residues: CASSQDLRGHSGNTIYF. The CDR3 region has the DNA TGCGCCAGCAGCCAAGATTTAAGGGGACACTCTGGAAACACCATATATTTT.

CDR3 region: CASMRQYNSPLHF. The CDR3 DNA reads TGTGCCTCAATGAGACAGTATAATTCACCCCTCCACTTT. The chain recombines TRBV30 with TRBJ1-6, with D maybe TRBD1 (5 bases). The CDR3 is made up of 13 amino acids. Trimming removed 7 bases from V and 4 bases from J, with 11 bases in between. CDR1 is GTSNPN, CDR2 SVGIG, per germline (reference sequence).

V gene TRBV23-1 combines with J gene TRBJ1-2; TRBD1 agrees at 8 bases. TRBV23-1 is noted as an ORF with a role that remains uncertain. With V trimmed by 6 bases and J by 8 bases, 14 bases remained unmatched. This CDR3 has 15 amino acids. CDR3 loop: CASRPHRTGRIGYTF. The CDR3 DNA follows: TGCGCCAGCAGACCCCACCGGACAGGGAGGATCGGCTACACCTTC.

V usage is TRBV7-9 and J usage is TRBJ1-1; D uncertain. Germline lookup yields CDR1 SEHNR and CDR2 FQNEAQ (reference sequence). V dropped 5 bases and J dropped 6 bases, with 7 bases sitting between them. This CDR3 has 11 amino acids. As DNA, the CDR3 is TGTGCCAGCAGCACCGGTCCTGAAGCTTTCTTT. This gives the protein CASSTGPEAFF.

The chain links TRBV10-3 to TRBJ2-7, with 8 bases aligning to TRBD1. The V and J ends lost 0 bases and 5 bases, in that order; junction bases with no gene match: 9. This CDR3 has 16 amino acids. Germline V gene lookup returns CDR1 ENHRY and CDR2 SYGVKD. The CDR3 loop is CAISESKTGVENEQYF. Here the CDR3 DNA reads TGTGCCATCAGTGAGTCGAAGACAGGGGTTGAAAACGAGCAGTACTTC.

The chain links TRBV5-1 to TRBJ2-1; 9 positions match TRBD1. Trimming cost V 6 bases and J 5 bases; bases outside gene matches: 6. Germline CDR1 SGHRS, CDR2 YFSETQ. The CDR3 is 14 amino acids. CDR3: CASKGDRAHNEQFF. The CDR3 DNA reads TGCGCCAGCAAAGGGGACAGGGCCCACAATGAGCAGTTCTTC.

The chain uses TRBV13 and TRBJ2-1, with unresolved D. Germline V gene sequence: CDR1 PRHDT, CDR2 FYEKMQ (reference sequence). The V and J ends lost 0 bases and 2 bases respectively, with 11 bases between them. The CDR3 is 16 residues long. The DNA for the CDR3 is TGTGCCAGCAGCTTAGGGACTTCCTCGCCCTACAATGAGCAGTTCTTC. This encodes CASSLGTSSPYNEQFF.

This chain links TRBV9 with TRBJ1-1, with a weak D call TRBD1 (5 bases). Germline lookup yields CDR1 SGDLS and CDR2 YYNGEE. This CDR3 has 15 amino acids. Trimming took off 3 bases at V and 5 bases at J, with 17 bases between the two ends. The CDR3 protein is CASSADWGGSTEAFF. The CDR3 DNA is TGTGCCAGCAGCGCCGATTGGGGGGGTTCAACTGAAGCTTTCTTT.

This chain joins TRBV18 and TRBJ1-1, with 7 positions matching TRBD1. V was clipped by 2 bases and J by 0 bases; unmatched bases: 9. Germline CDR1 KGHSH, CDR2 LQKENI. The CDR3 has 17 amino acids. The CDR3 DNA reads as TGTGCCAGCTCACCAATGACAGGGAAGAGGGTGAACACTGAAGCTTTCTTT. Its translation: CASSPMTGKRVNTEAFF. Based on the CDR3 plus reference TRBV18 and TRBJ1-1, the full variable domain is NAGVMQNPRHLVRRRGQEARLRCSPMKGHSHVYWYRQLPEEGLKFMVYLQKENIIDESGMPKERFSAEFPKEGPSILRIQQVVRGDSAAYFCASSPMTGKRVNTEAFFGQGTRLTVV.

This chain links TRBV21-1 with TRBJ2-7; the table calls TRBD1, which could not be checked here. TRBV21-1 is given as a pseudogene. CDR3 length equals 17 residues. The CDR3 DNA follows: TGTGCCAGCAGCTCAGCGTCGACAGGGGGCAAAAACTACGAGCAGTACTTC. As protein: CASSSASTGGKNYEQYF.

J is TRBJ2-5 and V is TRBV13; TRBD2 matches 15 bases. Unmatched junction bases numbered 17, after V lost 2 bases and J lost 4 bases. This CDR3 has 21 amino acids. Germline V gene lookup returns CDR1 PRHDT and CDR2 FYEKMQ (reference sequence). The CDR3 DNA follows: TGTGCCAGCAGCTTACCCACTGGGGGACTAGCGGGGGGATCCGTCCCAGAGACCCAGTACTTC. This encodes CASSLPTGGLAGGSVPETQYF.

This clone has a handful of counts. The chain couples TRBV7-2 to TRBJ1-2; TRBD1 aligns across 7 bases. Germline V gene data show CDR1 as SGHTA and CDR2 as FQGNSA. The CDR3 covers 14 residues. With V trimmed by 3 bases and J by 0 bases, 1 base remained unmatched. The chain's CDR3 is CASSFGTANYGYTF. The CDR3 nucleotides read TGTGCCAGCAGCTTCGGGACAGCTAACTATGGCTACACCTTC.

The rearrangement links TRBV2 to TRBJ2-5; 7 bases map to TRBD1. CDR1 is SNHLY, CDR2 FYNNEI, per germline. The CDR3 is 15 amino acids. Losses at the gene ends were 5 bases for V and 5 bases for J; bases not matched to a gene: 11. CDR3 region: CASSKGDRSGETQYF. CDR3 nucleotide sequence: TGTGCCAGCAGTAAGGGGGACAGATCGGGGGAGACCCAGTACTTC.

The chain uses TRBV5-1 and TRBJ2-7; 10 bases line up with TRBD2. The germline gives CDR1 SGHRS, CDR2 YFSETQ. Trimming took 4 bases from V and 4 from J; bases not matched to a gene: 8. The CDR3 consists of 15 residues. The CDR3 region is CASSAGTSAPYEQYF. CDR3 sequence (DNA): TGCGCCAGCAGCGCAGGGACTAGCGCACCTTACGAGCAGTACTTC.

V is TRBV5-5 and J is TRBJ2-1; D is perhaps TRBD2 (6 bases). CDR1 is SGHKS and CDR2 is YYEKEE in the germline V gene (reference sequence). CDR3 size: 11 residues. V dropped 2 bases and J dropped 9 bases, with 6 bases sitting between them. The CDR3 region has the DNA TGTGCCAGCAGCTTCGGGGGTGAGCAGTTCTTC. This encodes CASSFGGEQFF.

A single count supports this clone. CDR3 sequence (DNA): TGTGCCAGCAAAGGCAGGGGGCTGGAAGGCTACACCTTC. Its translation is CASKGRGLEGYTF. The chain recombines TRBV28 with TRBJ1-2; TRBD1 aligns across 8 bases. The CDR3 is 13 amino acids. Germline CDR1 is MDHEN and CDR2 is SYDVKM. The ends lost 7 bases at V and 8 bases at J; junction bases unmatched: 9.